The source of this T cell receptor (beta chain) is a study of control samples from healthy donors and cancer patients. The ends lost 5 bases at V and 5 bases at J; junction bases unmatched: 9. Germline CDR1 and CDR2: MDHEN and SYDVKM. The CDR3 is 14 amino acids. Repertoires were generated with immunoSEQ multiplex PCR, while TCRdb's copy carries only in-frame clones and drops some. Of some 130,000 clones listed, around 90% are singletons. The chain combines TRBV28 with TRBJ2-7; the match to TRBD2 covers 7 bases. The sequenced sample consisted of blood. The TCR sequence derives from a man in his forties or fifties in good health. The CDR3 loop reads CASSPGGRDHEQYF. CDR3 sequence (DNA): TGTGCCAGCAGTCCCGGAGGGAGGGACCACGAGCAGTACTTC.